The next 21 T cell receptor beta chains were all read from a single sample in a study of monozygotic twins with cystic fibrosis. Only in-frame clones appear in the TCRdb table, and some are missing; sequencing was by immunoSEQ multiplex PCR. The sample comprises about 32,000 clones, 80% to 95% of which are singletons, and roughly 1% rests with the top ten. The sequencing input was blood. The receptors were sampled from a girl aged 2-15 years with cystic fibrosis.

The rearrangement links TRBV7-9 to TRBJ2-3; D gene ambiguous. Trimming pared 1 base from V and 2 bases from J, leaving 7 bases between. Germline V gene lookup returns CDR1 SEHNR and CDR2 FQNEAQ (reference sequence). The CDR3 sequence is 14 residues long. The CDR3 DNA reads TGTGCCAGCAGCTTAGTATCCACCACAGATACGCAGTATTTT. Encoded protein: CASSLVSTTDTQYF. Full variable domain (rest looked up from reference TRBV7-9 and TRBJ2-3): DTGVSQNPRHKITKRGQNVTFRCDPISEHNRLYWYRQTLGQGPEFLTYFQNEAQLEKSRLLSDRFSAERPKGSFSTLEIQRTEQGDSAMYLCASSLVSTTDTQYFGPGTRLTVL.

This clone was found once. The chain carries TRBV2 and TRBJ2-5; 12 positions agree with TRBD2. CDR1 SNHLY and CDR2 FYNNEI come from the germline V gene. V trimming: 6 bases; J trimming: 4 bases; junction bases outside the gene matches: 12. This CDR3 has 17 amino acids. This chain's CDR3 is CASRERLAGVRGETQYF. The CDR3 DNA sequence: TGTGCCAGCAGGGAGAGACTAGCGGGAGTGAGAGGAGAGACCCAGTACTTC.

J is TRBJ2-5 and V is TRBV18; D remains unclear. V was clipped by 2 bases and J by 5 bases, with 12 bases between them. Germline CDR1 KGHSH, CDR2 LQKENI. The CDR3 has 14 residues. DNA of the CDR3: TGTGCCAGCTCACCAAGCACAGTCGAGGAGACCCAGTACTTC. Translation: CASSPSTVEETQYF.

The V call is TRBV7-2, the J call TRBJ2-6; 7 bases are a match to TRBD1. J lost 0 bases, V lost 11 bases, and 10 bases had no gene match. The CDR3 is made up of 16 amino acids. Germline CDR1 reads SGHTA; CDR2 reads FQGNSA. CDR3 sequence: CAVRGQNYSGANVLTF. The CDR3 DNA follows: TGTGCCGTGAGGGGGCAAAATTACTCTGGGGCCAACGTCCTGACTTTC. Full variable domain (rest looked up from reference TRBV7-2 and TRBJ2-6): GAGVSQSPSNKVTEKGKDVELRCDPISGHTALYWYRQSLGQGLEFLIYFQGNSAPDKSGLPSDRFSAERTGGSVSTLTIQRTQQEDSAVYLCAVRGQNYSGANVLTFGAGSRLTVL.

V is TRBV13 and J is TRBJ2-7, with D uncertain. The length of the CDR3 is 15 residues. V dropped 2 bases and J dropped 0 bases, with 11 bases sitting between them. The germline CDR1 and CDR2 sequences are PRHDT and FYEKMQ (reference sequence). As DNA, the CDR3 is TGTGCCAGCAGCTTAACAACTCCTGTCTCCTACGAGCAGTACTTC. This sequence encodes CASSLTTPVSYEQYF.

This clone was seen once. This chain joins TRBV6-6 and TRBJ1-5; D unclear. This CDR3 has 14 residues. CDR1 MNHNY and CDR2 SVGAGI come from the germline V gene (reference sequence). The V end lost 9 bases, the J end lost 0 bases, and 12 bases lay between the germline ends. CDR3 coding DNA: TGTGCCAGTGAGGGCACCAATAGCAATCAGCCCCAGCATTTT. It is translated as CASEGTNSNQPQHF.

The V call is TRBV9, the J call TRBJ2-2, with 7 bases that match TRBD2. V lost 2 bases and J lost 3; bases outside the gene matches: 4. The length of the CDR3 is 15 residues. Germline CDR1 is SGDLS and CDR2 is YYNGEE. CDR3 in DNA: TGTGCCAGCAGCGTGGGAGCGGGATACACCGGGGAGCTGTTTTTT. Amino acid sequence: CASSVGAGYTGELFF.

The V and J genes are TRBV10-3 and TRBJ2-1; 7 bases match TRBD2. Trimming at V came to 4 bases and at J to 7 bases, leaving 4 bases not matched to a gene. This CDR3 spans 13 amino acids. Per germline, CDR1 ENHRY and CDR2 SYGVKD. The CDR3 region has the DNA TGTGCCATCAGTGCGCGGGGGTGGAATGAGCAGTTCTTC. Encoded protein: CAISARGWNEQFF.

The gene calls are TRBV10-3 and TRBJ2-7, with 9 bases identical to TRBD2. The CDR3 runs 17 residues. Germline V lookup: CDR1 ENHRY, CDR2 SYGVKD. Trimming removed 3 bases from V and 3 bases from J; junction bases left unmatched: 12. The CDR3 DNA reads TGTGCCATCAGTGACGGGCATTCCGCGGGAGGGAGCTACGAGCAGTACTTC. Translated, it gives CAISDGHSAGGSYEQYF.

The chain carries TRBV5-1 and TRBJ2-1, with 7 bases that match TRBD1. CDR3 length equals 17 residues. V lost 4 bases and J lost 0; bases outside the gene matches: 10. CDR1 is SGHRS, CDR2 YFSETQ, per germline. The CDR3 region is CASSPDSDRSSYNEQFF. CDR3 bases: TGCGCCAGCAGCCCCGACTCGGACAGGAGCTCCTACAATGAGCAGTTCTTC.

The chain joins TRBV29-1 to TRBJ2-7; D is perhaps TRBD1 (5 bases). CDR3 length: 11 amino acids. V lost 7 bases and J 7 bases, leaving 14 bases between the germline ends. Germline V gives CDR1 SQVTM, CDR2 ANQGSEA. Here the CDR3 DNA reads TGCAGCGCTACTCAGGGTTGGGAGCAGTACTTC. Amino acids: CSATQGWEQYF.

The rearrangement uses TRBV25-1 and TRBJ2-3, with 9 bases aligning to TRBD1. The germline V gene encodes CDR1 MGHDK and CDR2 SYGVNS. This CDR3 has 13 amino acids. Trimming cost V 4 bases and J 4 bases; bases outside gene matches: 0. The CDR3: CASSGQGADTQYF. CDR3 in DNA: TGTGCCAGCAGTGGACAGGGGGCAGATACGCAGTATTTT.

The chain carries TRBV5-1 and TRBJ1-4, with 7 bases matching TRBD1. This CDR3 is 15 amino acids long. V lost 1 base, J lost 7 bases, and 7 bases stayed unmatched. The germline V gene encodes CDR1 SGHRS and CDR2 YFSETQ. The CDR3 region has the DNA TGCGCCAGCAGCTTGTTGGGGACAGTGGGTGAAAAACTGTTTTTT. Its translation: CASSLLGTVGEKLFF.

V gene TRBV4-3 combines with J gene TRBJ2-2; 7 nucleotides line up with TRBD1. Germline V gives CDR1 LGHNA, CDR2 YSLEER. This CDR3 region has 16 residues. The junction had 7 bases not matched to a gene; V was cut back by 0 bases and J by 6 bases. The CDR3 loop reads CASSQDRGPAPGELFF. CDR3 DNA sequence: TGCGCCAGCAGCCAAGATAGGGGGCCAGCTCCCGGGGAGCTGTTTTTT.

This rearrangement joins TRBV7-9 to TRBJ2-5, with D possibly being TRBD1 (6 bases). Looked up from germline, CDR1 is SEHNR and CDR2 is FQNEAQ (reference sequence). V lost 3 bases to trimming and J lost 0 bases, with 8 bases between them. The CDR3 covers 14 residues. In nucleotides, the CDR3 is TGTGCCAGCAGCTTTCGACAGGACCAAGAGACCCAGTACTTC. Translated: CASSFRQDQETQYF.

The chain joins TRBV5-1 to TRBJ2-2; tentatively, D is TRBD1 (6 bases). The ends were cut back, 3 bases at V and 1 base at J, with 13 bases in the middle. The CDR3 has 16 residues. Germline loops: CDR1 SGHRS, CDR2 YFSETQ. The DNA of the CDR3 is TGCGCCAGCAGCTCCCTGGGGGCGCAGAACACCGGGGAGCTGTTTTTT. Translation gives CASSSLGAQNTGELFF.

The V gene is TRBV7-8, the J gene TRBJ1-4; possible D gene TRBD1, 5 bases. This CDR3 is built from 16 residues. Trimming shortened V by 4 bases and J by 5 bases, and 17 bases separated the two germline ends. CDR1 is SGHVS, CDR2 FQNEAQ, per germline. For the CDR3, the DNA is TGTGCCAGCAGCTCTTCGGGTGGGGGGACGAATGAAAAACTGTTTTTT. It codes for CASSSSGGGTNEKLFF. The variable domain in full, with the rest retrieved from reference TRBV7-8 and TRBJ1-4, is GAGVSQSPRYKVAKRGQDVALRCDPISGHVSLFWYQQALGQGPEFLTYFQNEAQLDKSGLPSDRFFAERPEGSVSTLKIQRTQQEDSAVYLCASSSSGGGTNEKLFFGSGTQLSVL.

The chain couples TRBV15 to TRBJ2-6, with a possible D match to TRBD1 (5 bases). There are 16 residues in the CDR3. With 1 base removed from V and 2 bases from J, the gap between germline ends came to 9 bases. Germline V gene lookup returns CDR1 LNHNV and CDR2 YYDKDF (reference sequence). CDR3 sequence (DNA): TGTGCCACCAGCAGAGCCCAGGGTGCTGGGGCCAACGTCCTGACTTTC. Amino acid sequence: CATSRAQGAGANVLTF.

The rearrangement uses TRBV5-4 and TRBJ2-1; D unclear. The length of the CDR3 is 16 residues. The V end lost 2 bases, the J end lost 7 bases, and 19 bases lay between the germline ends. Germline assignment: CDR1 SGHNT and CDR2 YYREEE (reference sequence). CDR3 DNA sequence: TGTGCCAGCAGCTTAGGCGTAGGAGCCTTTATGAATGAGCAGTTCTTC. Translation gives CASSLGVGAFMNEQFF.

V gene TRBV27 combines with J gene TRBJ1-5, with TRBD1 matching over 9 bases. Trimming removed 6 bases from V and 0 bases from J; junction bases left unmatched: 6. Germline CDR1 is MNHEY and CDR2 is SMNVEV (reference sequence). This CDR3 is built from 16 residues. Here the CDR3 reads CASSRQGGNSNQPQHF. In DNA form, the CDR3 reads TGTGCCAGCAGCAGACAGGGGGGAAATAGCAATCAGCCCCAGCATTTT.

V is TRBV9 and J is TRBJ1-4, with D possibly being TRBD1 (6 bases). V was pared by 4 bases and J by 8 bases, with 12 bases between. The CDR3 has 13 residues. CDR1 is SGDLS, CDR2 YYNGEE, per germline. The CDR3 protein is CASSPRDTEKLFF. CDR3 DNA sequence: TGTGCCAGCAGCCCCCGGGACACGGAAAAACTGTTTTTT.